The entry that follows covers one T cell receptor beta chain sequence. This record belongs to a study of blood T cell repertoires in COVID-19. On the study more broadly: Sources were T cells, B-cell-depleted T cells, or PBMCs; the material itself was cDNA or gDNA.

This CDR3 has 13 residues. The V and J ends lost 6 bases and 5 bases, in that order; junction bases with no gene match: 5. Germline CDR1 and CDR2: MDHEN and SYDVKM. Under the authors' procedure: Estimation of nucleated cell counts was performed using reference gene primer amplification. TCRdb's copy holds only in-frame clones and misses some; the assay was immunoSEQ multiplex PCR. Clone size and V and J calls were adopted from that table, with D and trimming inferred from the DNA. Here the sample spans approximately 150,000 clones, about 87% being singletons. This chain connects TRBV28 to TRBJ2-5, with TRBD2 matching over 8 bases. The sequencing sample was made of peripheral blood. The origin of this receptor is a man in his fifties who had recovered from COVID-19. The CDR3 sequence: CASSGGGWETQYF. In DNA form, the CDR3 reads TGTGCCAGCAGCGGGGGGGGTTGGGAGACCCAGTACTTC.